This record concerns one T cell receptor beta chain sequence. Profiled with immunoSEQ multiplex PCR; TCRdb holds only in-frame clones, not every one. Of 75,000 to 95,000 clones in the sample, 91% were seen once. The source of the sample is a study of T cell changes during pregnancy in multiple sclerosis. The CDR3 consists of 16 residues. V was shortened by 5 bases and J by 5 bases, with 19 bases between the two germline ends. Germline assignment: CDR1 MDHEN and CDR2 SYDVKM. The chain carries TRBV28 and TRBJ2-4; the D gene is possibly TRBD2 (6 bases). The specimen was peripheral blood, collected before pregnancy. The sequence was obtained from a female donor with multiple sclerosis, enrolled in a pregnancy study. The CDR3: CASSPLVGRPQNIQYF. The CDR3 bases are TGTGCCAGCAGTCCCCTAGTTGGGAGGCCGCAAAACATTCAGTACTTC.